This T cell receptor (beta chain) was found in a study of T-cell reconstitution after alpha-beta-depleted transplantation in children. Study-wide points: After transplant, high TCRbeta diversity at day 60 in some patients arose from surviving recipient T cells and thymic progenitors. At the one-year point after transplant, T-cell counts and TCRbeta diversity were found to come mostly from T cells that had been newly produced. After transplant, at about two months, alpha-beta T cells were reportedly derived from several hundred expanded graft clones.

During its preparation, the TCRbeta library received unique molecular identifiers. Each CDR3 protein gets one entry after TCRdb re-called the PCR reads with MiXCR. The repertoire holds fewer than 150,000 distinct CDR3 sequences, roughly 10% seen once, with 24% in the top ten. This clonotype has a count of ten or more. Antigen unknown. The CDR3 spans 14 residues. With 4 bases removed from V and 2 bases from J, the gap between germline ends came to 12 bases. The TCR originated in a girl in the first two years of life who had a stem cell transplant for combined immunodeficiency, so the T cells may come from the graft donor. The material sequenced was PBMCs, mostly from graft donor cells, taken 180 days after TCRalphabeta/CD19-depleted stem cell transplant. The chain carries TRBV12-3 or TRBV12-4 and TRBJ2-7; tentatively, D is TRBD1 or TRBD2 (7 bases each). The CDR3 region is CASSSTGRAYEQYF. CDR3 nucleotides: TGTGCCAGCAGTTCGACAGGGAGGGCCTACGAGCAGTACTTC.